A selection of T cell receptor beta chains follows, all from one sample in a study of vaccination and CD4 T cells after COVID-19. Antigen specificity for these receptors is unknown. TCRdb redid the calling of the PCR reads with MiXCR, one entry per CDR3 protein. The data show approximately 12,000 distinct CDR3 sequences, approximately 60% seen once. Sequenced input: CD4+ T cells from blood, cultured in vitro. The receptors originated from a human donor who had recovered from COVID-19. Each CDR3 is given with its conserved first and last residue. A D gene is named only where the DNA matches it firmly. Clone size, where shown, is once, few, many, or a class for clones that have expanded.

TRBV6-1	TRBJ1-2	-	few	CASSYDQGYTF	TGTGCCAGCAGCTATGACCAGGGCTACACCTTC
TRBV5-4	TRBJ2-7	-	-	CASSIGQSYEQYF	TGTGCCAGCAGTATCGGACAGAGCTACGAGCAGTACTTC
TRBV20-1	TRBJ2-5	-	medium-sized	CSVTSPPETQYF	TGCAGTGTTACTAGCCCTCCAGAGACCCAGTACTTC
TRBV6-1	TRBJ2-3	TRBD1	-	CASRRRTGDADTQYF	TGTGCCAGCAGACGCCGGACAGGGGACGCAGATACGCAGTATTTT
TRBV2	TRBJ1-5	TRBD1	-	CASTRDRGQGQPQHF	TGTGCCAGCACCCGGGACAGGGGGCAGGGACAGCCCCAGCATTTT
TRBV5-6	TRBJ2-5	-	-	CASSSLYVAVQETQYF	TGTGCCAGCAGCTCTTTATATGTGGCAGTCCAAGAGACCCAGTACTTC
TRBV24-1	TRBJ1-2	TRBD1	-	CATSDPGTAYGYTF	TGTGCCACCAGTGACCCCGGGACAGCCTATGGCTACACCTTC
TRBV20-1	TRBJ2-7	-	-	CSARWTESSYEQYF	TGCAGTGCCCGGTGGACGGAAAGCTCCTACGAGCAGTACTTC
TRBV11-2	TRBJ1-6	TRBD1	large	CASSPGTGRTYNSPLHF	TGTGCCAGCAGCCCCGGGACAGGGAGGACCTATAATTCACCCCTCCACTTT
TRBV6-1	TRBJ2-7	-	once	CASSEGYSGSYEQYF	TGTGCCAGCAGTGAAGGGTATTCTGGTTCGTACGAGCAGTACTTC
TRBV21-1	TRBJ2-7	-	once	CASSTRTGAISYEQYF	TGTGCCAGCAGCACCCGGACAGGGGCCATTTCCTACGAGCAGTACTTC
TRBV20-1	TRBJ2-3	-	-	CSGLISTDTQYF	TGCAGTGGACTAATTAGCACAGATACGCAGTATTTT
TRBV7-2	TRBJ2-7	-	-	CASSLGGRRGYEQYF	TGTGCCAGCAGCTTAGGGGGCCGAAGGGGCTACGAGCAGTACTTC
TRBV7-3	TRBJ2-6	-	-	CASSLNSRSGANVLTF	TGTGCCAGCAGCTTAAATAGCAGGTCTGGGGCCAACGTCCTGACTTTC
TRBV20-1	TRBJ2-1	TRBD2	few	CSADPGLGMHEQFF	TGCAGTGCCGACCCGGGACTAGGTATGCATGAGCAGTTCTTC
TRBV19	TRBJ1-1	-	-	CASTTGQPNTEAFF	TGTGCCAGTACCACAGGACAGCCGAACACTGAAGCTTTCTTT
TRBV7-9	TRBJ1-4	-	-	CASSRPGRPNEKLFF	TGTGCCAGCAGCCGGCCAGGCCGGCCCAATGAAAAACTGTTTTTT
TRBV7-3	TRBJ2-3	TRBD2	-	CASSLLTSEPQYF	TGTGCCAGCAGCTTGCTAACTAGCGAGCCGCAGTATTTT
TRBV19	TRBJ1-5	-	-	CASSIQAGWGQPQHF	TGTGCCAGTAGTATCCAAGCAGGGTGGGGTCAGCCCCAGCATTTT
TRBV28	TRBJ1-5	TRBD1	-	CASRPRGQGTYQPQHF	TGTGCCAGCAGACCAAGGGGACAGGGTACGTATCAGCCCCAGCATTTT
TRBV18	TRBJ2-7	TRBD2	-	CASSLWTSGNSYEQYF	TGTGCCAGCTCACTCTGGACTAGCGGGAACTCCTACGAGCAGTACTTC
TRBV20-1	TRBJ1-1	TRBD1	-	CSARSTGMNTEAFF	TGCAGTGCTAGGTCGACAGGGATGAACACTGAAGCTTTCTTT
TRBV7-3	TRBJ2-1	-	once	CASSFTAYNEQFF	TGTGCCAGCAGTTTCACTGCCTACAATGAGCAGTTCTTC
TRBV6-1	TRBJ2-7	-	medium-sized	CASSPGRSYEQYF	TGTGCCAGCAGCCCGGGACGCTCCTACGAGCAGTACTTC
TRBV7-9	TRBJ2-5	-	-	CASSFSIQETQYF	TGTGCCAGCAGCTTCTCCATTCAAGAGACCCAGTACTTC
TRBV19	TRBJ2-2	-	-	CASSPRPTGELFF	TGTGCCAGTAGTCCACGCCCCACCGGGGAGCTGTTTTTT
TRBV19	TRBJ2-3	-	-	CASSDRGGADTQYF	TGTGCCAGTAGCGACAGGGGAGGGGCAGATACGCAGTATTTT
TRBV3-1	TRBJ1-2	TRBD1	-	CASSQAGQIYGYTF	TGTGCCAGCAGCCAAGCGGGACAGATCTATGGCTACACCTTC
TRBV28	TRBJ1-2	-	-	CASSLPVLYGYTF	TGTGCCAGCAGTTTACCAGTCCTCTATGGCTACACCTTC
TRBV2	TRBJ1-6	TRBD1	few	CASRDRRSSYNSPLHF	TGTGCCAGCCGGGACAGGAGGAGCTCCTATAATTCACCCCTCCACTTT